The 18 T cell receptor beta chains presented below share a single source sample, sequenced in a study of metastatic and nonmetastatic thyroid tumors. TCRdb re-analyzed the PCR reads through MiXCR. The sample holds tens of thousands of clones; roughly a third are singletons and the top ten take 25% to 30%. Among the patients, none had received any treatment before thyroid surgery. The sequenced sample was tumor tissue. All receptors come from a female donor with papillary thyroid cancer or a benign thyroid nodule (not recorded which). Some clones in this sample may be carry-over from other donors' samples.

This clone occurred a few times. J is TRBJ1-1 and V is TRBV6-5; D unclear. Germline V gives CDR1 MNHEY, CDR2 SVGAGI. CDR3 length: 15 residues. Deletions cut 8 bases from V and 4 bases from J, with 20 bases between. Here the CDR3 reads CASGHLLRESTEAFF. The CDR3 nucleotides read TGTGCCAGCGGTCACCTTCTCCGGGAGAGCACTGAAGCTTTCTTT.

The J gene is TRBJ2-1, the V gene TRBV11-2; D is undetermined. CDR1 is SGHAT, CDR2 FQNNGV, per germline. This CDR3 is built from 13 residues. V was trimmed by 5 bases and J by 9 bases, leaving 14 bases between them. CDR3 sequence reads: CASSPGSLFEQFF. In nucleotides, the CDR3 is TGTGCCAGCAGCCCGGGCAGCTTATTTGAGCAGTTCTTC.

The chain couples TRBV6-1 to TRBJ2-7, with 8 nucleotides matching TRBD1. The germline V gene has CDR1 MNHNS and CDR2 SASEGT. CDR3 length: 15 amino acids. V trimming: 2 bases; J trimming: 5 bases; junction bases outside the gene matches: 8. The CDR3: CASSETGTGADEQYF. CDR3 nucleotide sequence: TGTGCCAGCAGTGAAACCGGGACAGGCGCCGACGAGCAGTACTTC.

This clone was found a few times. V gene TRBV12-3 or TRBV12-4 combines with J gene TRBJ1-6, with D maybe TRBD1 (5 bases). V lost 3 bases and J lost 6, with 12 bases in between. This CDR3 has 15 amino acids. The CDR3 is CASSFGARSNSPLHF. DNA for the CDR3: TGTGCCAGCAGTTTTGGGGCTCGGAGTAATTCACCCCTCCACTTT.

This clone came up a few times. V and J are TRBV12-5 and TRBJ2-5; D ambiguous. The germline V and J ends were trimmed by 3 bases and 2 bases, with 7 bases remaining between them. The V gene's germline CDR1 is LGHNT and CDR2 FRNRAP. The length of the CDR3 is 13 residues. For the CDR3, the DNA is TGTGCTAGTGGTTTAGCTGGACAAGAGACCCAGTACTTC. Translated: CASGLAGQETQYF.

In its sample, this clone was seen a few times. Other DNA sequences in this specimen translate into the identical CDR3. The chain recombines TRBV3-1 with TRBJ2-7, with D unclear. CDR1 and CDR2 (germline): LGHDT, YNNKEL (reference sequence). Trimming stripped 4 bases from V and 2 bases from J, with 15 bases between. The CDR3 consists of 15 residues. The DNA for the CDR3 is TGTGCCAGCAGCCCCCCCGTCGGGCCGACCTACGAGCAGTACTTC. Protein product: CASSPPVGPTYEQYF.

The chain uses TRBV2 and TRBJ2-3, with 7 bases lining up with TRBD1. Trimming removed 7 bases from V and 4 bases from J; junction bases left unmatched: 8. The CDR3 spans 14 residues. Germline V gives CDR1 SNHLY, CDR2 FYNNEI. CDR3 sequence reads: CASIKTGSADTQYF. The CDR3 DNA sequence: TGTGCCAGCATTAAGACAGGGAGCGCAGATACGCAGTATTTT.

Concerning this clone: Other nucleotide sequences in the sample specify the same CDR3. This chain uses TRBV27 with TRBJ2-2, with TRBD1 identical over 9 bases. Germline CDR1 is MNHEY and CDR2 is SMNVEV (reference sequence). This CDR3 spans 15 amino acids. V was pared by 6 bases and J by 1 base, with 3 bases of the junction left unmatched. In DNA form, the CDR3 reads TGTGCCAGCAGGCTGGGACAGGGGAACACCGGGGAGCTGTTTTTT. Translating it yields CASRLGQGNTGELFF.

The chain carries TRBV6-4 and TRBJ2-6; no firm D call. Trimming cost V 0 bases and J 3 bases, with 6 bases left between them. The CDR3 length is 15 residues. CDR1 is MRHNA and CDR2 is SNTAGT in the germline V gene. The CDR3 bases are TGTGCCAGCAGTGACTCGGGCGGTGGGGCCAACGTCCTGACTTTC. Translating it yields CASSDSGGGANVLTF.

This clone was observed a few times. The gene calls are TRBV6-1 and TRBJ2-5, with D perhaps matching TRBD2 (6 bases). Germline CDR1 reads MNHNS; CDR2 reads SASEGT. V was shortened by 1 base and J by 2 bases, with 8 bases between the two germline ends. The CDR3 has 14 residues. The CDR3 nucleotides read TGTGCCAGCAGTGAAGGGAGGGATCAAGAGACCCAGTACTTC. This gives the protein CASSEGRDQETQYF.

This sequence joins TRBV4-2 and TRBJ2-7; 9 bases align to TRBD2. CDR1 LGHNA and CDR2 YNFKEQ come from the germline V gene. This CDR3 contains 17 residues. V shed 0 bases and J 2 bases; nucleotides not matched to a gene: 8. This chain's CDR3 is CASSQDKGSGGTYEQYF. The CDR3 DNA reads TGTGCCAGCAGCCAAGATAAGGGTAGCGGGGGTACCTACGAGCAGTACTTC.

The chain couples TRBV20-1 to TRBJ2-1; tentatively, D is TRBD1 or TRBD2 (5 bases each). Germline V CDR1 and CDR2: DFQATT, SNEGSKA (reference sequence). The CDR3 length is 13 residues. Trimming removed 4 bases at V and 3 bases at J, with 10 bases between. The CDR3 protein is CSAIEGFYNEQFF. Here the CDR3 DNA reads TGCAGTGCTATAGAGGGGTTCTACAATGAGCAGTTCTTC.

The chain links TRBV9 to TRBJ2-1; no firm D call. Germline V lookup: CDR1 SGDLS, CDR2 YYNGEE. The V end lost 4 bases, the J end lost 12 bases, and 23 bases lay between the germline ends. This CDR3 is built from 15 residues. CDR3 nucleotide sequence: TGTGCCAGCAGCAACGGGCCGGACGGCTCCCTACCGCAGTTCTTC. Translated: CASSNGPDGSLPQFF.

This clone occurred many times. V is TRBV12-3 or TRBV12-4 and J is TRBJ1-1; 10 positions agree with TRBD1. The junction had 9 bases not matched to a gene; V was cut back by 7 bases and J by 4 bases. This CDR3 spans 15 amino acids. The CDR3 DNA sequence: TGTGCCAGCACGCGACCGGGACAGGGGATCACTGAAGCTTTCTTT. It yields the protein CASTRPGQGITEAFF.

This clone was detected only a few times. The J gene is TRBJ1-2, the V gene TRBV12-3 or TRBV12-4; D may be TRBD1 (5 bases). This CDR3 has 14 amino acids. The V and J ends lost 7 bases and 4 bases respectively, with 16 bases between them. The chain's CDR3 is CASKRGGMGYGYTF. The CDR3 DNA reads as TGTGCCAGCAAACGGGGGGGGATGGGCTATGGCTACACCTTC.

V usage is TRBV2 and J usage is TRBJ2-2; TRBD1 matches at 11 bases. Trimming cost V 6 bases and J 4 bases; bases outside gene matches: 4. The germline V gene has CDR1 SNHLY and CDR2 FYNNEI. This CDR3 spans 15 amino acids. The CDR3 loop reads CASSLDRGPTGELFF. In DNA, the CDR3 is TGTGCCAGCAGCCTGGACAGGGGGCCCACCGGGGAGCTGTTTTTT. The full variable domain, its missing parts supplied by reference TRBV2 and TRBJ2-2, is EPEVTQTPSHQVTQMGQEVILRCVPISNHLYFYWYRQILGQKVEFLVSFYNNEISEKSEIFDDQFSVERPDGSNFTLKIRSTKLEDSAMYFCASSLDRGPTGELFFGEGSRLTVL.

This rearrangement joins TRBV27 to TRBJ2-1; D not resolved. CDR1 is MNHEY, CDR2 SMNVEV, per germline (reference sequence). The germline V and J ends were trimmed by 4 bases and 2 bases, with 6 bases remaining between them. This CDR3 comprises 13 residues. The DNA for the CDR3 is TGTGCCAGCAGTTATGGAACCTACAATGAGCAGTTCTTC. This sequence encodes CASSYGTYNEQFF.

This clone was counted a few times. The V and J genes are TRBV27 and TRBJ2-5; TRBD1 aligns across 7 bases. With 8 bases clipped from V and 5 bases from J, the junction kept 5 bases outside the gene matches. This CDR3 region has 12 residues. Looked up from germline, CDR1 is MNHEY and CDR2 is SMNVEV (reference sequence). The CDR3 region is CASSQGMETQYF. CDR3 DNA: TGTGCCAGCTCACAGGGGATGGAGACCCAGTACTTC.